Reported below is one TCR beta chain. Germline is not matched at one junction end, which may reflect a read error. This sample was included in a study of molecular identifiers for immune sequencing clone quantification. CDR3 length equals 17 residues. CDR1 is LGHNA, CDR2 YSLEER, per germline. TCRdb analysed the PCR reads with MiXCR anew, one entry per CDR3 protein. The sample includes approximately 93,000 distinct CDR3 sequences, about 23% of them seen just once. The V gene is TRBV4-3, the J gene TRBJ2-4; 7 nucleotides line up with TRBD1. Sequencing input: naive CD8+ T cells from blood, with Jurkat cell RNA spiked in. Subset specified: FACS-sorted CD8+CD4-CCR7+CD45RA+ naive T cells. The receptor was isolated from a human donor in good health. Some libraries in this study had Jurkat cell RNA spiked in. The DNA for the CDR3 is TGCGCCAGCAGCCAAGATTGGACAGGTATAGCCAAAACCATTCAGTACTTC. Protein sequence: CASSQDWTGIAKTIQYF.